This T cell receptor (beta chain) came from a study of blood T cell repertoires in COVID-19. On the study more broadly: Two consecutive negative NP/OP PCR tests, clearance, or resolved symptoms defined Cohort 3 recovery. COVID-19 samples collected from the United States, Italy and Spain covered acute and convalescent phases.

This CDR3 has 18 amino acids. Trimming cost V 3 bases and J 2 bases, with 21 bases left between them. Per germline, CDR1 MNHEY and CDR2 SMNVEV (reference sequence). The participants were between about 18 and 90 years old and came from 24 US areas. The protocol was immunoSEQ multiplex PCR, while the TCRdb copy is restricted to in-frame clones and leaves out a portion. This table has approximately 210,000 clones, around 86% appearing once. The sequenced sample consisted of PBMCs or T cells enriched from blood (not recorded which). The clonotype was recovered from a man aged 25 to 40 in a cohort exposed to, infected with or recovered from COVID-19 (not recorded which). The V gene is TRBV27, the J gene TRBJ2-3; weak D call: TRBD2 (6 bases). CDR3: CASSFRIGNGRNTDTQYF. Written as DNA, the CDR3 is TGTGCCAGCAGTTTTCGCATCGGGAACGGGAGAAACACAGATACGCAGTATTTT.